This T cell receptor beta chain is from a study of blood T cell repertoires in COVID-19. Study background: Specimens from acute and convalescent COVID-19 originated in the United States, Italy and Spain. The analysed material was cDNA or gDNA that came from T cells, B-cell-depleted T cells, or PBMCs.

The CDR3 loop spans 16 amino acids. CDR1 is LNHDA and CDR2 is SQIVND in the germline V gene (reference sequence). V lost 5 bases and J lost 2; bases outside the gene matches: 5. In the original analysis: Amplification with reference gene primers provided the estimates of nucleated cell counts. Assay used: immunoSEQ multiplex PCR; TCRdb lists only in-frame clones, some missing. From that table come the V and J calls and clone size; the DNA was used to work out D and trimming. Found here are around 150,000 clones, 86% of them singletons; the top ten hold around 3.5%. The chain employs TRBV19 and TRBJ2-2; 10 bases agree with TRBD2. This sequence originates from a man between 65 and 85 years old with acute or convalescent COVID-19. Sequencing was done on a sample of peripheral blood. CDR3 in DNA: TGTGCCAGTAGTCCCCGGACTAGCGGTAACACCGGGGAGCTGTTTTTT. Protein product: CASSPRTSGNTGELFF.